Below, one T cell receptor beta chain is given with its context. These data belong to a study of cytomegalovirus exposure and HLA in healthy donors. The wider study: Counted in an early data release were about 85 million unique TCRs from HLA-typed donors.

V lost 10 bases, J lost 2 bases, and 19 bases lay in between. Germline assignment: CDR1 SNHLY and CDR2 FYNNEI. The CDR3 is made up of 15 amino acids. Primers: 60 Vbeta forward and 13 Jbeta reverse. Assay used: immunoSEQ multiplex PCR; TCRdb lists only in-frame clones, some missing. The sample carries 100,000 or so clones, just over 65% recorded once. Specimen: PBMCs. The V and J genes are TRBV2 and TRBJ2-3, with D tentatively TRBD1 (6 bases). This TCR was sampled from a man aged 25 to 40 in good health and CMV-seronegative. The CDR3 sequence is CAITRPRQDTDTQYF. CDR3 in DNA: TGTGCCATTACGAGGCCGAGACAGGACACAGATACGCAGTATTTT.